A selection of T cell receptor beta chains follows, all from one sample in a study of T cell changes during pregnancy in multiple sclerosis. Only in-frame clones appear in the TCRdb table, and some are missing; sequencing was by immunoSEQ multiplex PCR. The repertoire holds over 50,000 clones, with around 92% as singletons. Sequenced here: CD4+ T cells from peripheral blood mononuclear cells, sampled in the third trimester of pregnancy. Receptors were obtained from a female donor with multiple sclerosis, enrolled in a pregnancy study. The CDR3 runs from the conserved cysteine through the conserved F or W. A D gene is named only where the DNA matches it firmly. Only some rows state a clone size, as once, few, many or a class for expanded clones.

clone size,J gene,D gene,V gene,CDR3 protein,CDR3 DNA
few,TRBJ1-1,-,TRBV2,CASRETDNTEAFF,TGTGCCAGCAGGGAGACCGATAACACTGAAGCTTTCTTT
-,TRBJ2-4,TRBD2,TRBV28,CARTQTTWSGSINIQYF,TGTGCCAGGACTCAGACCACTTGGAGCGGGAGTATAAACATTCAGTACTTC
-,TRBJ2-7,-,TRBV6-5,CASSYEAGGSYEQYF,TGTGCCAGCAGTTACGAAGCAGGGGGGTCCTACGAGCAGTACTTC
-,TRBJ2-3,TRBD2,TRBV30,CAWRGAGAPDTQYF,TGTGCCTGGAGGGGAGCGGGAGCCCCAGATACGCAGTATTTT
-,TRBJ1-1,TRBD1,TRBV6-1,CASSRTGVWNTEAFF,TGTGCCAGCAGTCGGACAGGGGTGTGGAACACTGAAGCTTTCTTT
-,TRBJ2-3,-,TRBV6-1,CASSGLASYTDTQYF,TGTGCCAGCAGTGGTCTAGCGAGCTACACAGATACGCAGTATTTT
-,TRBJ1-2,TRBD1,TRBV5-5,CASSLLTGGRDYGYTF,TGTGCCAGCAGCCTTCTCACAGGGGGCCGAGACTATGGCTACACCTTC
-,TRBJ2-7,-,TRBV6-5,CASSLRRDRSEYF,TGTGCCAGCAGTCTTAGAAGAGACAGGTCTGAGTACTTC
-,TRBJ2-7,TRBD1,TRBV6-5,CASRQGQIAYEQYF,TGTGCCAGCAGGCAGGGACAGATCGCCTACGAGCAGTACTTC
-,TRBJ2-1,TRBD2,TRBV29-1,CSVSGRVALSHEQFF,TGCAGCGTTAGCGGGAGGGTCGCCCTAAGCCATGAGCAGTTCTTC
once,TRBJ2-7,TRBD1,TRBV25-1,CASSPGQAEKEYF,TGTGCCAGCAGTCCAGGACAGGCAGAAAAGGAGTACTTC
-,TRBJ2-5,-,TRBV7-9,CASSLIYGEEETQYF,TGTGCCAGCAGCTTAATATACGGAGAGGAGGAGACCCAGTACTTC
-,TRBJ2-2,TRBD2,TRBV9,CASSTLAGSTGELFF,TGTGCCAGCAGCACACTAGCGGGGTCCACCGGGGAGCTGTTTTTT
-,TRBJ1-5,-,TRBV7-6,CASSLAPPGRYSNQPQHF,TGTGCCAGCAGCTTAGCTCCCCCAGGGCGATATAGCAATCAGCCCCAGCATTTT
-,TRBJ2-3,-,TRBV4-1,CASSQDISSTDTQYF,TGCGCCAGCAGCCAAGATATATCTAGCACAGATACGCAGTATTTT
-,TRBJ2-1,-,TRBV7-8,CASSYMGQTAVDEQFF,TGTGCCAGCAGCTATATGGGACAAACGGCTGTGGATGAGCAGTTCTTC
-,TRBJ1-5,-,TRBV4-1,CASSLETQRGNQPQHF,TGCGCCAGCAGCCTAGAAACTCAGAGGGGCAATCAGCCCCAGCATTTT
-,TRBJ2-7,-,TRBV5-1,CASSLMRQSDEQYF,TGCGCCAGCAGCTTGATGCGACAGTCCGACGAGCAGTACTTC
-,TRBJ2-7,-,TRBV5-1,CASSLDGYSYEQYF,TGCGCCAGCAGCTTGGACGGGTACTCCTACGAGCAGTACTTC
-,TRBJ2-7,TRBD2,TRBV10-3,CAISVPSGVGQYF,TGTGCCATCAGTGTCCCCAGCGGGGTCGGGCAGTACTTC
-,TRBJ1-2,TRBD1,TRBV7-2,CASSLTGTGGWGYTF,TGTGCCAGCAGCTTAACCGGGACAGGGGGCTGGGGCTACACCTTC
-,TRBJ2-1,TRBD2,TRBV27,CASSLSEGGRLFF,TGTGCCAGCAGTTTATCGGAAGGCGGGAGGCTGTTCTTC
-,TRBJ1-5,TRBD1,TRBV30,CAWSPTSGQGGHQPQHF,TGTGCCTGGAGTCCAACATCTGGACAGGGCGGGCATCAGCCCCAGCATTTT
-,TRBJ2-1,TRBD2,TRBV7-9,CASSLLSSREGRYEQFF,TGTGCCAGCAGCTTACTGTCATCGCGGGAGGGCCGGTATGAGCAGTTCTTC
-,TRBJ1-5,-,TRBV6-1,CASSDSFDQPQHF,TGTGCCAGCAGTGATTCCTTTGATCAGCCCCAGCATTTT
-,TRBJ2-7,-,TRBV20-1,CSAKKFGEQYF,TGCAGTGCTAAAAAATTCGGCGAGCAGTACTTC
once,TRBJ1-2,TRBD1,TRBV29-1,CSVDQGGRGGYTF,TGCAGCGTTGATCAGGGGGGTAGGGGTGGCTACACCTTC
-,TRBJ2-2,TRBD1,TRBV6-1,CASGTGTATGELFF,TGTGCCAGCGGAACCGGGACAGCCACCGGGGAGCTGTTTTTT
-,TRBJ2-5,TRBD2,TRBV6-1,CASTPGGTVETQYF,TGTGCCAGCACCCCGGGAGGAACTGTGGAGACCCAGTACTTC
-,TRBJ2-5,TRBD1,TRBV5-1,CASSLEGQGQETQYF,TGCGCCAGCAGCTTGGAGGGACAGGGGCAAGAGACCCAGTACTTC
-,TRBJ1-2,TRBD1,TRBV5-1,CASSLGQGNYGYTF,TGCGCCAGCAGCCTCGGACAGGGGAACTATGGCTACACCTTC
-,TRBJ2-2,-,TRBV11-3,CASSLGGLSTGELFF,TGTGCCAGCAGCTTAGGAGGGTTAAGCACCGGGGAGCTGTTTTTT
-,TRBJ1-1,-,TRBV18,CASSPTRGGNAEAFF,TGTGCCAGCTCACCAACAAGGGGGGGAAACGCTGAAGCTTTCTTT
-,TRBJ1-1,TRBD1,TRBV30,CAWVLDRPNTEAFF,TGTGCCTGGGTGTTGGACAGGCCGAACACTGAAGCTTTCTTT
-,TRBJ2-3,TRBD2,TRBV5-1,CASKSSGGAGDTQYF,TGCGCCAGCAAATCTAGCGGGGGGGCTGGAGATACGCAGTATTTT